Each of the 32 T cell receptor beta chains below was sequenced from the same sample in a study of breast tumors, draining lymph nodes, adjacent tissues. The lymph nodes were axillary draining lymph nodes from breast cancer patients. TCRdb ran MiXCR on the multiplex PCR reads and lists one entry per CDR3 protein. The data contain under 150,000 distinct CDR3 sequences, 20% of them seen just once; the ten biggest clones take up roughly 4%. The sample consisted of axillary lymph node tissue. The receptor source for this set is a female donor with breast cancer. Some clones in this sample may be carry-over from other donors' samples.

As for this clonotype: A read error may explain this, as a much larger clone is one base away. The DNA for the CDR3 is TGTGCCAGCAGCCTATGGGACACCGGGGGGCTGTTTTTT. Translating it yields CASSLWDTGGLFF. V is TRBV3-1 and J is TRBJ2-2, with D tentatively TRBD1 or TRBD2 (6 bases each). This CDR3 region has 13 residues. Germline V gene lookup returns CDR1 LGHDT and CDR2 YNNKEL (reference sequence). The full variable domain, in which reference TRBV3-1 and TRBJ2-2 provide the parts outside the CDR3, is DTAVSQTPKYLVTQMGNDKSIKCEQNLGHDTMYWYKQDSKKFLKIMFSYNNKELIINETVPNRFSPKSPDKAHLNLHINSLELGDSAVYFCASSLWDTGGLFFGEGSRLTVL.

This clonotype was counted at least ten times. The chain employs TRBV7-2 and TRBJ2-3, with D uncertain. Germline loops: CDR1 SGHTA, CDR2 FQGNSA. The CDR3 is 16 residues long. The V end lost 1 base, the J end lost 2 bases, and 13 bases lay between the germline ends. CDR3: CASSLEVQQTTDTQYF. The CDR3 DNA reads as TGTGCCAGCAGCTTAGAGGTACAGCAGACCACAGATACGCAGTATTTT.

This clonotype appeared many times. CDR3 amino acids: CASSRPSTNYGYTF. The CDR3 region has the DNA TGTGCCAGCAGTCGACCAAGTACTAACTATGGCTACACCTTC. The J gene is TRBJ1-2, the V gene TRBV12-3 or TRBV12-4; D gene ambiguous. CDR3 size: 14 residues. Trimming pared 5 bases from V and 0 bases from J, leaving 10 bases between.

This clonotype was seen many times. The V gene is TRBV2, the J gene TRBJ1-2; D is undetermined. Germline V lookup: CDR1 SNHLY, CDR2 FYNNEI. The length of the CDR3 is 14 residues. The germline V and J ends were trimmed by 2 bases and 3 bases, with 10 bases remaining between them. The CDR3 sequence is CASSERELDYGYTF. CDR3 nucleotides: TGTGCCAGCAGTGAAAGGGAGTTGGACTATGGCTACACCTTC.

This clonotype was seen at least ten times. The CDR3 bases are TGTGCCATCTCTAGCGGAGGGACGGAGACCCAGTACTTC. It yields the protein CAISSGGTETQYF. This chain links TRBV10-3 with TRBJ2-5; 7 bases are shared with TRBD2. Trimming took 8 bases from V and 5 from J; bases not matched to a gene: 8. The length of the CDR3 is 13 residues. Germline lookup yields CDR1 ENHRY and CDR2 SYGVKD.

At least ten counts were recorded for this clonotype. V usage is TRBV5-1 and J usage is TRBJ2-5, with 10 nucleotides matching TRBD2. CDR1 and CDR2 from the germline V gene are SGHRS and YFSETQ. This CDR3 comprises 13 residues. Trimming took 4 bases from V and 5 from J; bases not matched to a gene: 2. The CDR3 loop is CASSTSGKETQYF. CDR3 nucleotides: TGCGCCAGCAGCACTAGCGGGAAGGAGACCCAGTACTTC.

This clonotype was seen repeatedly, ten times or more. The gene calls are TRBV6-5 and TRBJ1-2; perhaps TRBD1 as D (5 bases). Looked up from germline, CDR1 is MNHEY and CDR2 is SVGAGI. This CDR3 spans 15 amino acids. V gave up 5 bases and J gave up 5 bases, with 18 bases separating them. The CDR3 here is CASSGDPDRIYGYTF. Written as DNA, the CDR3 is TGTGCCAGCAGTGGAGATCCCGACAGAATTTATGGCTACACCTTC.

This clonotype was seen repeatedly, ten times or more. The chain recombines TRBV7-9 with TRBJ2-1; no reliable D call. V shed 1 base and J shed 10 bases, with 17 bases lying between them. The germline V gene has CDR1 SEHNR and CDR2 FQNEAQ (reference sequence). This CDR3 has 15 residues. CDR3 loop: CASSLGGPADKEQFF. For the CDR3, the DNA is TGTGCCAGCAGCTTAGGCGGCCCAGCTGATAAGGAGCAGTTCTTC. The whole variable domain, filled in from reference TRBV7-9 and TRBJ2-1, reads DTGVSQNPRHKITKRGQNVTFRCDPISEHNRLYWYRQTLGQGPEFLTYFQNEAQLEKSRLLSDRFSAERPKGSFSTLEIQRTEQGDSAMYLCASSLGGPADKEQFFGPGTRLTVL.

The chain carries TRBV3-1 and TRBJ2-3; D is possibly TRBD1 or TRBD2 (5 bases each). This CDR3 is built from 13 residues. Germline V CDR1 and CDR2: LGHDT, YNNKEL (reference sequence). V lost 4 bases to trimming and J lost 8 bases, with 13 bases between them. CDR3 DNA: TGTGCCAGCAGCCCCCGTACCGGGACTACGCAGTATTTT. Protein product: CASSPRTGTTQYF.

This clonotype came up many times. The chain has TRBV6-5 and TRBJ1-6; a possible D gene is TRBD1 (5 bases). The CDR3 totals 14 residues. Germline V gives CDR1 MNHEY, CDR2 SVGAGI. With 3 bases removed from V and 9 bases from J, the gap between germline ends came to 12 bases. The CDR3 sequence is CASSYGTRGSPLHF. CDR3 DNA: TGTGCCAGCAGTTATGGTACGAGGGGTTCACCCCTCCACTTT.

This clonotype was seen repeatedly, ten times or more. The V and J genes are TRBV2 and TRBJ2-1; 8 nucleotides line up with TRBD2. The CDR3 is 14 residues long. The junction had 7 bases not matched to a gene; V was cut back by 5 bases and J by 7 bases. Germline CDR1 is SNHLY and CDR2 is FYNNEI. Here the CDR3 DNA reads TGTGCCAGCAGTTTGCCGGGACTAGGGAATGAGCAGTTCTTC. Translating gives CASSLPGLGNEQFF. Complete variable domain (other parts from reference TRBV2 and TRBJ2-1): EPEVTQTPSHQVTQMGQEVILRCVPISNHLYFYWYRQILGQKVEFLVSFYNNEISEKSEIFDDQFSVERPDGSNFTLKIRSTKLEDSAMYFCASSLPGLGNEQFFGPGTRLTVL.

This clonotype was seen many times. The rearrangement uses TRBV11-2 and TRBJ2-7, with 7 bases lining up with TRBD1. Trimming at V came to 1 base and at J to 9 bases, leaving 6 bases not matched to a gene. Germline V gives CDR1 SGHAT, CDR2 FQNNGV. The CDR3 covers 13 residues. CDR3 DNA: TGTGCCAGCAGCTTAGTGTCATCAGGGGGGCAGTACTTC. Amino acids: CASSLVSSGGQYF.

The V gene is TRBV18, the J gene TRBJ2-5; 7 bases are a match to TRBD1. Losses at the gene ends were 3 bases for V and 5 bases for J; bases not matched to a gene: 6. The CDR3 loop spans 14 amino acids. The V gene's germline CDR1 is KGHSH and CDR2 LQKENI. The CDR3 DNA reads TGTGCCAGCTCACCCCGACAGGGTGACGAGACCCAGTACTTC. It specifies CASSPRQGDETQYF. Complete variable domain (other parts from reference TRBV18 and TRBJ2-5): NAGVMQNPRHLVRRRGQEARLRCSPMKGHSHVYWYRQLPEEGLKFMVYLQKENIIDESGMPKERFSAEFPKEGPSILRIQQVVRGDSAAYFCASSPRQGDETQYFGPGTRLLVL.

Of note for this clonotype: No DNA is shown, since the ends of the CDR3 on it are uncertain; the CDR3 is the one TCRdb lists. J is TRBJ2-3 and V is TRBV6-5; the listed D gene, TRBD2, was not tested against the DNA. The germline CDR1 and CDR2 sequences are MNHEY and SVGAGI. The CDR3 length equals 24 residues, ends included. CDR3 residues: CASSYISGATYEQYFGPGTDTQYF.

This clonotype has more than one count but fewer than ten. The rearrangement joins TRBV5-1 to TRBJ2-2, with 9 bases identical to TRBD1. CDR3 size: 15 residues. Trimming cost V 4 bases and J 5 bases; bases outside gene matches: 6. In germline, CDR1 is SGHRS, CDR2 YFSETQ. The CDR3 nucleotides are TGCGCCAGCAGCCCGTACAGGGGGCGAACCGGGGAGCTGTTTTTT. Amino acids: CASSPYRGRTGELFF.

At least ten counts were recorded for this clonotype. V and J are TRBV9 and TRBJ2-1, with D possibly TRBD2 on 7 matching bases. From germline, CDR1 is SGDLS and CDR2 YYNGEE. The V end lost 7 bases, the J end lost 7 bases, and 18 bases lay between the germline ends. The CDR3 is 14 residues long. The CDR3 here is CASQGRGATNEQFF. For the CDR3, the DNA is TGTGCCAGCCAGGGGAGGGGGGCTACGAATGAGCAGTTCTTC.

Details on this clonotype: This could be a read error, since a much larger clone is one nucleotide away. This chain joins TRBV4-1 and TRBJ2-3; 11 nucleotides line up with TRBD2. This CDR3 is 18 amino acids long. Germline V gene data show CDR1 as MGHRA and CDR2 as YSYEKL. The CDR3 nucleotides read TGCGCCAGCAGCCAAGGCCCTAGCGGGGGGCATTTGACAGATATGCAGTATTTT. Translation: CASSQGPSGGHLTDMQYF.

This clonotype turned up a few times. Just one base apart from a much larger clone, this may be a read error. The rearrangement joins TRBV7-9 to TRBJ2-7, with TRBD2 identical over 12 bases. With 3 bases clipped from V and 5 bases from J, the junction kept 5 bases outside the gene matches. This CDR3 is built from 15 residues. CDR1 is SEHNR, CDR2 FQNEAQ, per germline (reference sequence). The CDR3 loop is CASSFVGLAGNEQYF. DNA for the CDR3: TGTGCCAGCAGCTTTGTCGGACTAGCGGGAAACGAGCAGTACTTC.

Ten or more counts support this clonotype. The chain links TRBV14 to TRBJ2-7; 15 bases are a match to TRBD2. The germline CDR1 and CDR2 sequences are SGHDN and FVKESK. V lost 4 bases to trimming and J lost 7 bases; unmatched junction nucleotides: 8. This CDR3 comprises 16 residues. CDR3: CASSRLGLAGGEEQYF. Here the CDR3 DNA reads TGTGCCAGCAGCCGGCTCGGACTAGCGGGAGGGGAAGAGCAGTACTTC.

This clonotype appeared many times. The chain uses TRBV19 and TRBJ2-3; the D gene is possibly TRBD2 (7 bases). This CDR3 is 14 amino acids long. Germline values: CDR1 LNHDA, CDR2 SQIVND (reference sequence). Trimming removed 2 bases at V and 4 bases at J, with 10 bases between. The chain's CDR3 is CASSISGGADTQYF. The DNA of the CDR3 is TGTGCCAGTAGTATATCGGGGGGCGCAGATACGCAGTATTTT.

This clonotype was seen a few times. The chain has TRBV7-9 and TRBJ2-3, with 10 bases identical to TRBD2. Germline-derived CDR1 and CDR2 are SEHNR and FQNEAQ (reference sequence). The V and J ends lost 4 bases and 0 bases, in that order; junction bases with no gene match: 1. The CDR3 length is 15 residues. CDR3 DNA: TGTGCCAGCAGCTGGACTAGCGGAAGCACAGATACGCAGTATTTT. It yields the protein CASSWTSGSTDTQYF.

This clonotype was recorded at least ten times. The chain recombines TRBV24-1 with TRBJ2-1; 8 nucleotides line up with TRBD2. Trimming took 3 bases from V and 8 from J; bases not matched to a gene: 2. Germline V gives CDR1 KGHDR, CDR2 SFDVKD. This CDR3 comprises 13 residues. In nucleotides, the CDR3 is TGTGCCACCAGTGATCGGACTAGCCATGAGCAGTTCTTC. Its protein product is CATSDRTSHEQFF.

This clonotype has a count of ten or more. The rearrangement uses TRBV28 and TRBJ1-6, with D perhaps matching TRBD1 (5 bases). V was pared by 3 bases and J by 13 bases, with 13 bases between. The CDR3 is 13 residues long. Germline V CDR1 and CDR2: MDHEN, SYDVKM. CDR3 coding DNA: TGTGCCAGCAGTTTGTCAGTGCAGGGCCCCCTCCACTTT. It specifies CASSLSVQGPLHF.

The CDR3 spells CASSFWAVNTEAFF. The CDR3 coding sequence is TGTGCCAGCAGCTTTTGGGCAGTGAACACTGAAGCTTTCTTT. The chain recombines TRBV7-8 with TRBJ1-1; no clear D gene. The CDR3 consists of 14 residues. Trimming shortened V by 3 bases and J by 0 bases, and 8 bases separated the two germline ends. Per germline, CDR1 SGHVS and CDR2 FQNEAQ.

On this clonotype itself: One end of the junction is discordant with germline, which a read error may explain. CDR3 bases: TGTGTCAGCAGCCCATCAGCGGGAGCGCCCGGGGAGCTGTTTTTT. It is translated as CVSSPSAGAPGELFF. The chain employs TRBV7-3 and TRBJ2-2; TRBD2 agrees at 8 bases. In germline, CDR1 is SGHTA, CDR2 FQGTGA. This CDR3 has 15 residues.

The sample holds many counts of this clonotype. The V call is TRBV4-2, the J call TRBJ2-7, with 8 bases lining up with TRBD2. The CDR3 sequence is 15 residues long. The germline gives CDR1 LGHNA, CDR2 YNFKEQ. After removal of 0 bases from V and 2 bases from J, the junction contained 3 bases not matched to a gene. In DNA form, the CDR3 reads TGTGCCAGCAGCCAAGACCCCGGGAGGGCCTACGAGCAGTACTTC. This gives the protein CASSQDPGRAYEQYF.

The chain couples TRBV20-1 to TRBJ1-5; D is uncertain. The CDR3 extends over 14 amino acids. Looked up from germline, CDR1 is DFQATT and CDR2 is SNEGSKA (reference sequence). The germline V and J ends were trimmed by 1 base and 2 bases, with 9 bases remaining between them. CDR3 sequence reads: CSARGGNGNQPQHF. The DNA for the CDR3 is TGCAGTGCTAGAGGGGGTAATGGCAATCAGCCCCAGCATTTT.

This clonotype was seen a few times. A much larger clone lies one base from this, so it may be a read error. The CDR3 loop reads CACSYTGEEPLHF. The CDR3 coding sequence is TGTGCCTGCAGTTATACAGGGGAGGAGCCCCTCCACTTT. V is TRBV6-5 and J is TRBJ1-6; TRBD1 aligns across 7 bases. The CDR3 length is 13 residues. The V gene's germline CDR1 is MNHEY and CDR2 SVGAGI.

This clonotype was seen many times. CDR3 protein: CASSSLWDIEQYF. The CDR3 DNA reads as TGCGCCAGCAGCTCGCTATGGGACATCGAGCAGTACTTC. V usage is TRBV5-1 and J usage is TRBJ2-7, with D maybe TRBD1 (6 bases). This CDR3 comprises 13 residues. In germline, CDR1 is SGHRS, CDR2 YFSETQ. V was trimmed by 3 bases and J by 6 bases, leaving 13 bases between them.

This clonotype was recorded many times. The chain joins TRBV7-2 to TRBJ2-7; 7 bases line up with TRBD2. Germline assignment: CDR1 SGHTA and CDR2 FQGNSA. This CDR3 has 13 amino acids. The junction had 2 bases not matched to a gene; V was cut back by 5 bases and J by 1 base. The CDR3 is CASSRAGSYEQYF. CDR3 bases: TGTGCCAGCAGCCGAGCGGGATCCTACGAGCAGTACTTC.

With regard to this clonotype: A much larger clone differs by one base, so this may be a read error. J is TRBJ2-7 and V is TRBV5-4; D is ambiguous. Germline CDR1 and CDR2: SGHNT and YYREEE (reference sequence). The CDR3 sequence is 13 residues long. Written as DNA, the CDR3 is TGTGCCAGCAGCTTGGAATACTCCTACGAGCTGTACTTC. It encodes CASSLEYSYELYF. The full variable domain, with the rest looked up from reference TRBV5-4 and TRBJ2-7, is ETGVTQSPTHLIKTRGQQVTLRCSSQSGHNTVSWYQQALGQGPQFIFQYYREEENGRGNFPPRFSGLQFPNYSSELNVNALELDDSALYLCASSLEYSYELYFGPGTRLTVT.

Details on this clonotype: A much larger clone sits a single nucleotide away, making a read error possible. The chain has TRBV6-9 and TRBJ2-5, with unresolved D. Germline loops: CDR1 MNHGY, CDR2 SVAAGI. The CDR3 runs to 13 residues. This chain's CDR3 is CASSYESQETRYF. In DNA, the CDR3 is TGTGCCAGCAGTTACGAGAGCCAAGAGACCCGGTACTTC.